The T cell receptor (beta chain) described here comes from a study of PD-1 blockade in classical Hodgkin lymphoma. Study outcomes and limitations: Baseline diversity was lower in partial responders and progressors than complete responders. Possibly reflecting disease activity or prior therapy, repertoire differences have causes that remain undefined.

Comment on this clone: What it binds is unknown. The sample holds other DNA sequences that translate to the same CDR3.

Using immunoSEQ multiplex PCR, the repertoire was profiled, and TCRdb retains in-frame clones only, with some absent. The data show 12,000 to 15,000 clones, with roughly 82% seen just once and 4.1% held by the top ten. Germline V gene lookup returns CDR1 SGDLS and CDR2 YYNGEE. V lost 0 bases, J lost 5 bases, and 19 bases stayed unmatched. This CDR3 is built from 19 residues. All the patients suffered relapse after autologous stem cell transplantation, and brentuximab vedotin exposure differed. The chain has TRBV9 and TRBJ2-5; 7 bases are a match to TRBD1. This TCR was recovered from a human donor with classical Hodgkin lymphoma. The sample in question was peripheral blood mononuclear cells (PBMCs), obtained at baseline. The CDR3: CASSVAMYGPGTAKETQYF. CDR3 nucleotides: TGTGCCAGCAGCGTAGCTATGTATGGACCCGGGACAGCAAAGGAGACCCAGTACTTC.